Listed below are T cell receptor beta chains from one sample, sequenced in a study of identifying expanded T cells in peripheral blood. TCRdb's copy holds only in-frame clones and misses some; the assay was immunoSEQ multiplex PCR. This table holds 100,000 or so clones, around nine tenths found once. Source material: blood. The receptors stem from a person aged 18 to 75 in good health. Each CDR3 is given with its conserved first and last residue.

TRBV6-6,TRBJ1-1,CASGRGEIAEAFF
TRBV6-5,TRBJ2-3,CASYQVVDTQYF
TRBV7-9,TRBJ1-2,CASSPVPQAGNYGYTF
TRBV7-2,TRBJ2-2,CASSSLTGRTGELFF
TRBV5-1,TRBJ2-5,CASSRGGAETQYF
TRBV6-6,TRBJ1-5,CASSVDRANQPQHF
TRBV11-1,TRBJ1-1,CASSLRPNTEAFF
TRBV19,TRBJ1-5,CASSGRGGNQPQHF
TRBV5-1,TRBJ2-3,CASSLRGQTTDTQYF
TRBV6-1,TRBJ2-3,CASRGLTGLGTQYF
TRBV7-6,TRBJ1-1,CASSLAMGRGRGGTEAFF
TRBV27,TRBJ2-7,CASSFTGTGYEGEQYF
TRBV7-2,TRBJ1-4,CASSLQGSNEKLFF
TRBV5-1,TRBJ1-3,CASSWGPGQTKYSGNTIYF
TRBV6-1,TRBJ2-1,CATTAAGGWNEQFF
TRBV27,TRBJ2-2,CASSLGTGVGTGELFF
TRBV19,TRBJ2-3,CASSIGAGGTDTQYF
TRBV5-1,TRBJ2-7,CASSPNGLPGYEQYF
TRBV19,TRBJ1-4,CASSINLDTTNEKLFF
TRBV11-2,TRBJ2-7,CASRFGGQGNEQYF
TRBV7-8,TRBJ2-1,CASSRHPGQASSSSYNEQFF
TRBV2,TRBJ1-1,CASSESDNTEAFF
TRBV10-3,TRBJ1-6,CAISEGGQYNSPLHF
TRBV4-1,TRBJ2-2,CASRTPATGELFF
TRBV5-1,TRBJ2-2,CASSSSIAGANAGELFF
TRBV4-1,TRBJ2-1,CASSPDRGFDEQFF
TRBV7-6,TRBJ2-1,CASSRFEGNEQFF
TRBV19,TRBJ1-1,CASTLNMPPMNTEAFF
TRBV9,TRBJ1-3,CASSSTPGNTIYF
TRBV4-1,TRBJ2-1,CASSPRDSRLAGPNEQFF
TRBV14,TRBJ1-1,CASSQVGGTEAFF
TRBV19,TRBJ2-2,CASSIAPRDRGDTGELFF
TRBV18,TRBJ2-7,CASSPSPSPYEQYF
TRBV7-2,TRBJ1-5,CASSLVQGAFQPQHF
TRBV10-3,TRBJ1-1,CAISDRPGNTEAFF
TRBV7-3,TRBJ1-1,CASSLTGLNTEAFF
TRBV7-3,TRBJ1-1,CASSLGGQGGTEAFF
TRBV4-1,TRBJ1-2,CASSRAASSRGEVDGYTF
TRBV5-1,TRBJ2-2,CASSTGTELTGELFF
TRBV7-6,TRBJ1-6,CASRPVGSYNSPLHF
TRBV4-1,TRBJ2-2,CASSQGTQSERDTGELFF
TRBV28,TRBJ2-5,CASSFLGLAETQYF
TRBV5-1,TRBJ2-7,CASSLGGSSPYEQYF
TRBV29-1,TRBJ2-3,CSVESSPSTDTQYF
TRBV4-3,TRBJ1-1,CASSQWSSAEAFF
TRBV5-1,TRBJ2-7,CASSLGRESHEQYF
TRBV5-6,TRBJ2-1,CASSYRGPLYNEQFF
TRBV6-6,TRBJ2-2,CASMPRDTGSGELFF
TRBV6-1,TRBJ1-2,CASRANYGYTF
TRBV13,TRBJ1-6,CASSRSGVSGNSPLHF
TRBV7-3,TRBJ2-3,CASSDPTSGSSTQYF
TRBV5-6,TRBJ2-7,CASSLEHRSYEQYF
TRBV15,TRBJ2-7,CATSRDRGGEQYF
TRBV28,TRBJ1-1,CASSLGSLGTGVTEAFF
TRBV14,TRBJ1-2,CASSQDSHLGYTF
TRBV30,TRBJ1-3,CAWSVNTGVGNTIYF
TRBV5-1,TRBJ2-1,CASREGAQGEQFF
TRBV6-1,TRBJ1-1,CASGRGQGYTEAFF